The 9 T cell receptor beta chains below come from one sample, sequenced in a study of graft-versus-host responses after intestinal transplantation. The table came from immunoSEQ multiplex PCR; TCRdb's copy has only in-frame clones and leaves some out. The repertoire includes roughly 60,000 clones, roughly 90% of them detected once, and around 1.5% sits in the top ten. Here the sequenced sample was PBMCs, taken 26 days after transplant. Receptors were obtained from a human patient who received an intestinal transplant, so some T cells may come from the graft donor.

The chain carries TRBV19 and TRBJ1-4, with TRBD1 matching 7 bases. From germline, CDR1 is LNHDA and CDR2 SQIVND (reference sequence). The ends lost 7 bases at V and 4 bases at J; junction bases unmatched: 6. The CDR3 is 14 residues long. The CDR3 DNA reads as TGTGCCAGTACGGGGACAGCCGTTAATGAAAAACTGTTTTTT. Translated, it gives CASTGTAVNEKLFF.

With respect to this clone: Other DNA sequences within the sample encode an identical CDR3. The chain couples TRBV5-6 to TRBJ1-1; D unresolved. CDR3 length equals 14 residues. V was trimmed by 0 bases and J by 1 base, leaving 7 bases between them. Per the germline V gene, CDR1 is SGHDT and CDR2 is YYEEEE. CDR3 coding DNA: TGTGCCAGCAGCTTGGGAGGGAGGAACACTGAAGCTTTCTTT. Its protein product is CASSLGGRNTEAFF.

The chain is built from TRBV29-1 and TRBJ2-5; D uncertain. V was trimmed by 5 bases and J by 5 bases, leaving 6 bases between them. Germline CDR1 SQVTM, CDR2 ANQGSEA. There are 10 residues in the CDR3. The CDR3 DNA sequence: TGCAGCGTTTTGTCGGAGACCCAGTACTTC. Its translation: CSVLSETQYF.

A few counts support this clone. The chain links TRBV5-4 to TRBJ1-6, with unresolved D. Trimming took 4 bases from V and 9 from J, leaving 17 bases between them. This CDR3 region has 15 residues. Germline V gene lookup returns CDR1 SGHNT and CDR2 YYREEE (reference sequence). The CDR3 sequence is CASSESVGDGSPLHF. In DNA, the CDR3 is TGTGCCAGCAGCGAATCTGTGGGAGACGGTTCACCCCTCCACTTT.

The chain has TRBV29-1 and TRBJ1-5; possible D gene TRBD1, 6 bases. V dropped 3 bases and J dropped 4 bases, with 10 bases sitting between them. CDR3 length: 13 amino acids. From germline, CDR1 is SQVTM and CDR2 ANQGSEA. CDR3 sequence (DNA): TGCAGCGTTGAGTCCGACAGGAATCAGCCCCAGCATTTT. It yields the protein CSVESDRNQPQHF.

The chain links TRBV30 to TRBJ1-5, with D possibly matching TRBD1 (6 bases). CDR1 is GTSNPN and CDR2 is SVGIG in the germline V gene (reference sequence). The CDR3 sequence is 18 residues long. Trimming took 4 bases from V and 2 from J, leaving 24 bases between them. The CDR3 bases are TGTGCCTGGACCTCCTTCCGGGACACCCGACCCGGCAATCAGCCCCAGCATTTT. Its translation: CAWTSFRDTRPGNQPQHF. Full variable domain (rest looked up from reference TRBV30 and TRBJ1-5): SQTIHQWPATLVQPVGSPLSLECTVEGTSNPNLYWYRQAAGRGLQLLFYSVGIGQISSEVPQNLSASRPQDRQFILSSKKLLLSDSGFYLCAWTSFRDTRPGNQPQHFGDGTRLSIL.

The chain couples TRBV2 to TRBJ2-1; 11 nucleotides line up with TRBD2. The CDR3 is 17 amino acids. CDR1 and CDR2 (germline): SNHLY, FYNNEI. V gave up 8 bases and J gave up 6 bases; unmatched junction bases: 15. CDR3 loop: CASGYIFSGGVFNEQFF. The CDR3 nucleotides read TGTGCCAGCGGATACATCTTTAGCGGGGGGGTGTTCAATGAGCAGTTCTTC.

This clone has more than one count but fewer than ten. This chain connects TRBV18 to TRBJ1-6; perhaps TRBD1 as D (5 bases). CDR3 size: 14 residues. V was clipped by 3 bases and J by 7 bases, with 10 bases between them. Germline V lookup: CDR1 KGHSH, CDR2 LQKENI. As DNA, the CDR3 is TGTGCCAGCTCACCGTCCCAGGGAAATTCACCCCTCCACTTT. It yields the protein CASSPSQGNSPLHF.

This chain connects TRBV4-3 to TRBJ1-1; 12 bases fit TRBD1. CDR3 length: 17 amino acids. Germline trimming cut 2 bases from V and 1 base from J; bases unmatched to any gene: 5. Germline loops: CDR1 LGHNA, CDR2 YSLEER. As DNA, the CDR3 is TGCGCCAGCAGCCAACCCGGGACAGGGGGCCCGAACACTGAAGCTTTCTTT. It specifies CASSQPGTGGPNTEAFF.